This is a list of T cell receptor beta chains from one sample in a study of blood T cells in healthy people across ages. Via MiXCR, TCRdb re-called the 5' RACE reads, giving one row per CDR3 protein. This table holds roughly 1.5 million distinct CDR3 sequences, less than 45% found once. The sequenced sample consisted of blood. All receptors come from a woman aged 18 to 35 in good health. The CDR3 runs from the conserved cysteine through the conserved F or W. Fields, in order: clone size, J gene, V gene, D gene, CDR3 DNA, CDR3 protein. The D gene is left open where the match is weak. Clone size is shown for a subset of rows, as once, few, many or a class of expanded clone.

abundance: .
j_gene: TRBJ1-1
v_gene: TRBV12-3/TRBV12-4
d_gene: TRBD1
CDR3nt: TGTGCCAGCAATTCTCAGGGGGCCACTGAAGCTTTCTTT
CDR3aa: CASNSQGATEAFF

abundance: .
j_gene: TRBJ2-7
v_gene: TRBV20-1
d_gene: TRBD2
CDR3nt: TGCAGTGCCGAGACTAGCGGTAGATACTACGAGCAGTACTTC
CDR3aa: CSAETSGRYYEQYF

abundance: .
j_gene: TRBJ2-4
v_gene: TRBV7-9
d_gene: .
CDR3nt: TGTGCCAGCAGCTTGTACACAGTAGCCAAAAACATTCAGTACTTC
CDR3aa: CASSLYTVAKNIQYF

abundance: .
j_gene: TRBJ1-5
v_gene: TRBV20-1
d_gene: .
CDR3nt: TGCAGTGCTAGAGATCCCAACGGGGGCGACCAGCCCCAGCATTTT
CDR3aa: CSARDPNGGDQPQHF

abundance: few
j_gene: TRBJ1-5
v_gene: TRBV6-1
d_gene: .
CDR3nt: TGTGCCAGCAGCTCCGGGACGGCTAATCGGCCCCAGCATTTT
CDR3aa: CASSSGTANRPQHF

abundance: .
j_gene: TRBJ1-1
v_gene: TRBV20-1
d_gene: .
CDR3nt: TGCAGTGCTAGTCGTTTGACTGAAGCTTTCTTT
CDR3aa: CSASRLTEAFF

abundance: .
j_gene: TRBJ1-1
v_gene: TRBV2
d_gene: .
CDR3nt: TGTGCCAGCGAATGGACGGGGAACACTGAAGCTTTCTTT
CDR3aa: CASEWTGNTEAFF

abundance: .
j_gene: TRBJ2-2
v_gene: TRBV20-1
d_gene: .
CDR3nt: TGCAGTGCTAGACCCCCGGACACCGGGGAGCTGTTTTTT
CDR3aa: CSARPPDTGELFF

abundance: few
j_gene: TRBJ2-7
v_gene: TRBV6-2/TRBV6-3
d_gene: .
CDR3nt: TGTGCCTCGGAGGGGGCCGCCTACGAGCAGTACTTC
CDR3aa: CASEGAAYEQYF

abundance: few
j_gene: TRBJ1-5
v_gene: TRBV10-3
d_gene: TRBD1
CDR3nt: TGTGCCACACAGGGGACTTATAGCAATCAGCCCCAGCATTTT
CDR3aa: CATQGTYSNQPQHF

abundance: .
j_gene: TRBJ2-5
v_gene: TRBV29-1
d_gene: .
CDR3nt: TGCAGCGTGGGAAGGCCTGGGGCGTACGGGCAGTACTTC
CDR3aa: CSVGRPGAYGQYF

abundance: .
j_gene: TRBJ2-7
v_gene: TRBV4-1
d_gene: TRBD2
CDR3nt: TGCGCCAGCAGCGAAGATAGCGGGGGGGCTTCATACGAGCAGTACTTC
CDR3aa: CASSEDSGGASYEQYF

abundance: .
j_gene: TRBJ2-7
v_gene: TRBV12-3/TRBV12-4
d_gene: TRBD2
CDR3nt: TGTGCCAGCACCCTAGCGGGAGTGGAATACGAGCAGTACTTC
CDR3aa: CASTLAGVEYEQYF

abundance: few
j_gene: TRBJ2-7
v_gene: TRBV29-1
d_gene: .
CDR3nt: TGCAGCGTTGATGGGGGCGGCGAGCAGTACTTC
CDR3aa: CSVDGGGEQYF

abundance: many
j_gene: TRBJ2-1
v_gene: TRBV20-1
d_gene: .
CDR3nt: TGCAGTGCTAGTAAGGGCGGGGATTACAATGAGCAGTTCTTC
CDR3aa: CSASKGGDYNEQFF

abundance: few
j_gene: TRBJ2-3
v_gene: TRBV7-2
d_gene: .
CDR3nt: TGTGCCAGCAGCTTAGGAACTAGGGGTTTTGATACGCAGTATTTT
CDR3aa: CASSLGTRGFDTQYF

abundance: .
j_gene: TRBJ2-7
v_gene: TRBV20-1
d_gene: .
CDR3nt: TGCAGTGCTAGACGGGCCACCACCTACGAGCAGTACTTC
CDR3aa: CSARRATTYEQYF

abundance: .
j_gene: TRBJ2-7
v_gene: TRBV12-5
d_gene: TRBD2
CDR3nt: TGTGCTAGTGGTGCATCAAACAGGAGAAGAGGACTAGCGGGGGGGCCATACAATGAGCAGTACTTC
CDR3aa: CASGASNRRRGLAGGPYNEQYF

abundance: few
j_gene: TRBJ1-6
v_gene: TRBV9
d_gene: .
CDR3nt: TGTGCCAGCAGCGTAGACGCCTGGTATAATTCACCCCTCCACTTT
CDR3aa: CASSVDAWYNSPLHF

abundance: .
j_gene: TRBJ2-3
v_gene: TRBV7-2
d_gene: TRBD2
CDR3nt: TGTGCCAGCAGCTTACTCGGTCTAGCGGCAGATACGCAGTATTTT
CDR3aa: CASSLLGLAADTQYF

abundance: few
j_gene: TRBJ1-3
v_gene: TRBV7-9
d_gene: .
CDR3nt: TGTGCCAGCAGCGCCACAGTCTACTCTGGAAACACCATATATTTT
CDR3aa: CASSATVYSGNTIYF

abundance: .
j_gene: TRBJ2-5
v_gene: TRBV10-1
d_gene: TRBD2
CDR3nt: TGCGCCAGCAGACCGACTAGCGGGGCACCGTACCAAGAGACCCAGTACTTC
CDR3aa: CASRPTSGAPYQETQYF

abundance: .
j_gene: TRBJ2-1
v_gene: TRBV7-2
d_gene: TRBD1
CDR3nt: TGTGCCAGCAGCTCGGACAGGGCCCACAATGAGCAGTTCTTC
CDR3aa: CASSSDRAHNEQFF

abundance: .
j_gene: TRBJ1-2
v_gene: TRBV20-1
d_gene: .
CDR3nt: TGCAGTGCTAGATCTATAACCGGAGTGGGCTACACCTTC
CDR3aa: CSARSITGVGYTF

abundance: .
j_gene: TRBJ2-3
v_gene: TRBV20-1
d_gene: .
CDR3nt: TGCAGTGCATCCGACAGGTTCACAGATCCGCAGTATTTT
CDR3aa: CSASDRFTDPQYF

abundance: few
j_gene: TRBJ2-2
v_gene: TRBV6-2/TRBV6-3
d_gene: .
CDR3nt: TGTGCCAGCACCCCAACCGGGCTCGACACCGGGGAGCTGTTTTTT
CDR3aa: CASTPTGLDTGELFF

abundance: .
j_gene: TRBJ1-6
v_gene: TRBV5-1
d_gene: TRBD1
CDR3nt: TGCGCCAGCAGCGTGGGACAGATTAATTCACCCCTCCACTTT
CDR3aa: CASSVGQINSPLHF

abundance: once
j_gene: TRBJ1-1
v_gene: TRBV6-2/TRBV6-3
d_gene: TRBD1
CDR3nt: TGTGCCAGCAGTTACCCACGGGACAGGGGGTTGGACACTGAAGCTTTCTTT
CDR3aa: CASSYPRDRGLDTEAFF

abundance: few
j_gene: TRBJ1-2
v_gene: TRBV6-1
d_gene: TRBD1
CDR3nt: TGTGCCAGCAGTCGTCTCCCGGGACAGGGAAAGTATGGCTACACCTTC
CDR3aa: CASSRLPGQGKYGYTF

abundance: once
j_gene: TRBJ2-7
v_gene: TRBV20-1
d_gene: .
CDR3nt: TGCAGTGCCCTTCGTAGCAGTCACTCCTACGAGCAGTACTTC
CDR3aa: CSALRSSHSYEQYF

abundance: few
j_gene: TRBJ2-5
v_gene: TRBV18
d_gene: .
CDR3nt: TGTGCCAGCTCACTAGCGGCCCAAGAGACCCAGTACTTC
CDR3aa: CASSLAAQETQYF

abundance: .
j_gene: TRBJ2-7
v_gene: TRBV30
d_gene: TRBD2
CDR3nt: TGTGCCTGTTCGAGAGGACTAGCGGAATACGAGCAGTACTTC
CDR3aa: CACSRGLAEYEQYF

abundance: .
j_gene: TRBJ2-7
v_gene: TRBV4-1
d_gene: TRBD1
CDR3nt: TGCGCCAGCAGCCTTACGGGACAGGGCACCTACGAGCAGTACTTC
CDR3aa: CASSLTGQGTYEQYF

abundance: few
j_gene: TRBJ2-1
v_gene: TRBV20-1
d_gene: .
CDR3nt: TGCAGTGCTAGAGGGAACGCGGGACAGTACTATGAGCAGTTCTTC
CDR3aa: CSARGNAGQYYEQFF

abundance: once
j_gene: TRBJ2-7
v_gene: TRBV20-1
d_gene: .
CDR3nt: TGCAGTGTTTTAGCCTGGGACGCGAGCTCCTACAATGAGCAGTACTTC
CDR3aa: CSVLAWDASSYNEQYF

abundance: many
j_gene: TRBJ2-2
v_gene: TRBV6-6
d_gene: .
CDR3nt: TGTGCCAGCAGTTACTCGAGTAACACCGGGGAGCTGTTTTTT
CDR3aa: CASSYSSNTGELFF

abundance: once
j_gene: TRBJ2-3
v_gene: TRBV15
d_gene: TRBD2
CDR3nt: TGTGCCACCAGCAGAGCTCATACCGGGACTAGCGGTAGCACAGATACGCAGTATTTT
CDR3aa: CATSRAHTGTSGSTDTQYF

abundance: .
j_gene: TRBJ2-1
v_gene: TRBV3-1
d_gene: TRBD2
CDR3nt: TGTGCCAGCAGCCAAGGCGGAGGACTAGCGGGAGGGGGGTTCTTC
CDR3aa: CASSQGGGLAGGGFF

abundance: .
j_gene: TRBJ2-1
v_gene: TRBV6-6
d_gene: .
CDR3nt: TGTGCCAGCAGTTGGGGACATCAATACAATGAGCAGTTCTTC
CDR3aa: CASSWGHQYNEQFF

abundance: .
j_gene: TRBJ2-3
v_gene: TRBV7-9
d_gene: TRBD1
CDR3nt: TGTGCCAGCAGCTTAATCGGCGTCCGGGACAGGGAAACAGATACGCAGTATTTT
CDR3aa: CASSLIGVRDRETDTQYF

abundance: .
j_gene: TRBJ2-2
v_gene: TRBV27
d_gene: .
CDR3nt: TGTGCCAGCAGTTATAACGGGATCAACACCGGGGAGCTGTTTTTT
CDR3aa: CASSYNGINTGELFF

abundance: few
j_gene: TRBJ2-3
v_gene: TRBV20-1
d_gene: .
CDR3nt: TGCAGTGCTAGAGATTTTCCGACAGGGAGGGTAGATACGCAGTATTTT
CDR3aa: CSARDFPTGRVDTQYF

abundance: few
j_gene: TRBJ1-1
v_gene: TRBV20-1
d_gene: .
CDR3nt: TGCAGTGCTAGTTTGGCGGGGGTGAACACTGAAGCTTTCTTT
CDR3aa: CSASLAGVNTEAFF

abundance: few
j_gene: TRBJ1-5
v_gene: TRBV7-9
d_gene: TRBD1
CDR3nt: TGTGCCAGCAGCCCATCAGGGGGACAGGGTCAACAGCCCCAGCATTTT
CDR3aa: CASSPSGGQGQQPQHF

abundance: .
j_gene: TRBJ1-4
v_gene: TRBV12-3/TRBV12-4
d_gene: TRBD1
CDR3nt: TGTGCCAGCACTCAACTACAGGGGGCGGGAGAAAAACTGTTTTTT
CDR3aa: CASTQLQGAGEKLFF